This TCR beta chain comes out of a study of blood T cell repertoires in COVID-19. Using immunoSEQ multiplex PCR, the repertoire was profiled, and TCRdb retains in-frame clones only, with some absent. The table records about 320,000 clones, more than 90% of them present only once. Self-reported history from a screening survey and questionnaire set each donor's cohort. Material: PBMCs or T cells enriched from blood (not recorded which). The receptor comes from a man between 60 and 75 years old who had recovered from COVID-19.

The CDR3 DNA follows: TGCGCCAGCAGCTTGGGGGGCGAGAACACTGAAGCTTTCTTT. This encodes CASSLGGENTEAFF. The chain combines TRBV5-1 with TRBJ1-1; D might be TRBD1 (5 bases). With 0 bases removed from V and 1 base from J, the gap between germline ends came to 7 bases. Germline V CDR1 and CDR2: SGHRS, YFSETQ. The CDR3 totals 14 residues.